These T cell receptor beta chains were read from a single sample in a study of blood T cell repertoires in COVID-19. Clones were sequenced by immunoSEQ multiplex PCR, and TCRdb holds only the in-frame ones, with some missing. This table holds about 390,000 clones, around nine tenths found once. The specimen sequenced was PBMCs or T cells enriched from blood (not recorded which). These receptor sequences come from a woman between 50 and 59 years old who had recovered from COVID-19. Each CDR3 is given with its conserved first and last residue. Each record gives: CDR3 DNA, CDR3 protein, D gene, J gene, V gene, clone size. D genes are given only for firm matches. A row's size may be missing; if present it is once, few, many or a size class.

CDR3 DNA: TGTGCCAGCGAAAATTCTCCAGGATTACCAGAAGCTTTCTTT; CDR3 protein: CASENSPGLPEAFF; D gene: NA; J gene: TRBJ1-1; V gene: TRBV21-1; clone size: once
CDR3 DNA: TGTGCCAGTAGCCGGACAGAAAACTATGGCTACACCTTC; CDR3 protein: CASSRTENYGYTF; D gene: NA; J gene: TRBJ1-2; V gene: TRBV19; clone size: once
CDR3 DNA: TGTGCCTGGAAGCAAGAGAGGAAGTACGAGCAGTACTTC; CDR3 protein: CAWKQERKYEQYF; D gene: NA; J gene: TRBJ2-7; V gene: TRBV30; clone size: NA
CDR3 DNA: TGTGCCAGCAGCTTAGGGAGGGTGGACAATGAGCAGTTCTTC; CDR3 protein: CASSLGRVDNEQFF; D gene: NA; J gene: TRBJ2-1; V gene: TRBV7-6; clone size: few
CDR3 DNA: TGTGCCAGCATTCTTGCCCGGGACATCGTGAACACTGAAGCTTTCTTT; CDR3 protein: CASILARDIVNTEAFF; D gene: NA; J gene: TRBJ1-1; V gene: TRBV27; clone size: NA
CDR3 DNA: TGTGCCAGCAGCTTAAGTTCGGGGACAGGGTTATACGAGCAGTACTTC; CDR3 protein: CASSLSSGTGLYEQYF; D gene: TRBD1; J gene: TRBJ2-7; V gene: TRBV7-9; clone size: NA
CDR3 DNA: TGTGCCAGCAGTAGGTGGCAGGGGGGTAATTCACCCCTCCACTTT; CDR3 protein: CASSRWQGGNSPLHF; D gene: TRBD1; J gene: TRBJ1-6; V gene: TRBV6-5; clone size: NA
CDR3 DNA: TGTGCCAGCAGCTCTGCCGGGACAGAGGATGGCTATGGCTACACCTTC; CDR3 protein: CASSSAGTEDGYGYTF; D gene: TRBD1; J gene: TRBJ1-2; V gene: TRBV5-4; clone size: NA
CDR3 DNA: TGTGCCAGCACGGAGAGACCCTTTAATGAAAAACTGTTTTTT; CDR3 protein: CASTERPFNEKLFF; D gene: NA; J gene: TRBJ1-4; V gene: TRBV6-5; clone size: NA
CDR3 DNA: TGTGCCTGGAGCCAGGGACATGATGGAAACACCATATATTTT; CDR3 protein: CAWSQGHDGNTIYF; D gene: NA; J gene: TRBJ1-3; V gene: TRBV30; clone size: NA
CDR3 DNA: TGTGCCAGCAGCCAAGTGTTTACAGCACCATTCTCTGGAAACACCATATATTTT; CDR3 protein: CASSQVFTAPFSGNTIYF; D gene: NA; J gene: TRBJ1-3; V gene: TRBV14; clone size: NA
CDR3 DNA: TGTGCCAGCAGCTTGAGGACAGCACCAGGCGGCTACACCTTC; CDR3 protein: CASSLRTAPGGYTF; D gene: NA; J gene: TRBJ1-2; V gene: TRBV5-4; clone size: few
CDR3 DNA: TGCGCCAGCAGCCGGGGGAGGGAGACGAACACTGAAGCTTTCTTT; CDR3 protein: CASSRGRETNTEAFF; D gene: NA; J gene: TRBJ1-1; V gene: TRBV5-1; clone size: NA
CDR3 DNA: TGTGCCAGCAGCTTACAAACAGGGGGGGCCTACGAGCAGTACTTC; CDR3 protein: CASSLQTGGAYEQYF; D gene: NA; J gene: TRBJ2-7; V gene: TRBV7-2; clone size: NA
CDR3 DNA: TGCGCCAGCAGCTCGATTGGCTCGGATACGCAGTATTTT; CDR3 protein: CASSSIGSDTQYF; D gene: NA; J gene: TRBJ2-3; V gene: TRBV5-1; clone size: NA
CDR3 DNA: TGTGCCACTAAGCCGGGACAGGGTTTTTACGAGCAGTACTTC; CDR3 protein: CATKPGQGFYEQYF; D gene: TRBD1; J gene: TRBJ2-7; V gene: TRBV6-5; clone size: NA
CDR3 DNA: TGTGCCAGCAGTTTTAGACAGGTTGGCTCACCCCTCCACTTT; CDR3 protein: CASSFRQVGSPLHF; D gene: NA; J gene: TRBJ1-6; V gene: TRBV27; clone size: few
CDR3 DNA: TGTGCCAGCAGTGAAACGTGGGGGTTTAGCGGGGAGCCGCACAATGAGCAGTTCTTC; CDR3 protein: CASSETWGFSGEPHNEQFF; D gene: TRBD2; J gene: TRBJ2-1; V gene: TRBV6-4; clone size: NA
CDR3 DNA: TGTGCCAGCAGCCAAGATCTTAGCGGGGGCGTCAGGGGCGAGCAGTACTTC; CDR3 protein: CASSQDLSGGVRGEQYF; D gene: TRBD2; J gene: TRBJ2-7; V gene: TRBV4-2; clone size: few
CDR3 DNA: TGTGCCAGCAGTTTGACAGGGGAAGCCTACGAGCAGTACTTC; CDR3 protein: CASSLTGEAYEQYF; D gene: TRBD1; J gene: TRBJ2-7; V gene: TRBV27; clone size: NA
CDR3 DNA: TGTGCCAGCAGCGTGGGACTGGCGGCAGATACGCAGTATTTT; CDR3 protein: CASSVGLAADTQYF; D gene: NA; J gene: TRBJ2-3; V gene: TRBV7-9; clone size: NA
CDR3 DNA: TGTGCCAGCAGCTTCGGGACAGGCCCCTACGAGCAGTACTTC; CDR3 protein: CASSFGTGPYEQYF; D gene: TRBD1; J gene: TRBJ2-7; V gene: TRBV11-1; clone size: once
CDR3 DNA: TGCGCCAGCAGCCAAGATTCAGGGGTAAGGGACTATTCCCCCTGGAATGAGCAGTTCTTC; CDR3 protein: CASSQDSGVRDYSPWNEQFF; D gene: NA; J gene: TRBJ2-1; V gene: TRBV4-3; clone size: NA
CDR3 DNA: TGTGCCAGCAGCGGCCATTTGTCCTACGAGCAGTACTTC; CDR3 protein: CASSGHLSYEQYF; D gene: NA; J gene: TRBJ2-7; V gene: TRBV7-6; clone size: NA
CDR3 DNA: TGCGCCAGCAGCCAAGAATATAGCGGGGGGCTCGAGACCCAGTACTTC; CDR3 protein: CASSQEYSGGLETQYF; D gene: TRBD2; J gene: TRBJ2-5; V gene: TRBV4-3; clone size: NA
CDR3 DNA: TGTGCCTGGAGCGGGTGGGGGGACACTGAAGCTTTCTTT; CDR3 protein: CAWSGWGDTEAFF; D gene: NA; J gene: TRBJ1-1; V gene: TRBV30; clone size: NA
CDR3 DNA: TGTGCCAGCAGTGGACAGGGGGCTATCGGGGAGCTGTTTTTT; CDR3 protein: CASSGQGAIGELFF; D gene: TRBD1; J gene: TRBJ2-2; V gene: TRBV2; clone size: NA
CDR3 DNA: TGTGCCAGCAGCGCGGATGCCTCGGGTTTCGTTGGCAGCTACACCTTC; CDR3 protein: CASSADASGFVGSYTF; D gene: NA; J gene: TRBJ1-2; V gene: TRBV5-5; clone size: NA
CDR3 DNA: TGTGCCAGCAGCCCCTCCGGGACAGGGGGCGGTCGGCTCCACTTT; CDR3 protein: CASSPSGTGGGRLHF; D gene: TRBD1; J gene: TRBJ1-6; V gene: TRBV3-1/TRBV3-2; clone size: NA
CDR3 DNA: TGTGCCAGCAGCCATCACCAGTCCCAGGTAACGAACGCGAACACCGGGGAGCTGTTTTTT; CDR3 protein: CASSHHQSQVTNANTGELFF; D gene: NA; J gene: TRBJ2-2; V gene: TRBV3-1/TRBV3-2; clone size: NA
CDR3 DNA: TGCGCCAGCAGCTCCACATCAGGGGGCGTCAGCAGTAATGGGATAGCTTTCTTT; CDR3 protein: CASSSTSGGVSSNGIAFF; D gene: TRBD1; J gene: TRBJ1-1; V gene: TRBV5-1; clone size: NA
CDR3 DNA: TGTGCCAGCAGTGAAAGTGTGTGGGGACAGGGAACCTATGGCTACACCTTC; CDR3 protein: CASSESVWGQGTYGYTF; D gene: TRBD1; J gene: TRBJ1-2; V gene: TRBV2; clone size: NA
CDR3 DNA: TGTGCCATCAGTGAGTGGACAGGGGTCAACACTGAAGCTTTCTTT; CDR3 protein: CAISEWTGVNTEAFF; D gene: TRBD1; J gene: TRBJ1-1; V gene: TRBV10-3; clone size: NA
CDR3 DNA: TGTGCCAGCAGTGCGGGGGATTACACTGAAGCTTTCTTT; CDR3 protein: CASSAGDYTEAFF; D gene: NA; J gene: TRBJ1-1; V gene: TRBV2; clone size: NA
CDR3 DNA: TGTGCCAGCAGTCTTGGGGGGGCCCTCTACAATGAGCAGTTCTTC; CDR3 protein: CASSLGGALYNEQFF; D gene: NA; J gene: TRBJ2-1; V gene: TRBV6-2/TRBV6-3; clone size: once
CDR3 DNA: TGTGCCAGCAGTTACGGCAGGGGGCTAAACACTGAAGCTTTCTTT; CDR3 protein: CASSYGRGLNTEAFF; D gene: TRBD1; J gene: TRBJ1-1; V gene: TRBV6-5; clone size: NA
CDR3 DNA: TGCGCCAGCAGCCGGGTCAACGCGGGGGGCAATGAGCAGTTCTTC; CDR3 protein: CASSRVNAGGNEQFF; D gene: TRBD2; J gene: TRBJ2-1; V gene: TRBV4-1; clone size: NA
CDR3 DNA: TGTGCCAGCAGCTTAAATAGGGAGGGCGGCTACACCTTC; CDR3 protein: CASSLNREGGYTF; D gene: NA; J gene: TRBJ1-2; V gene: TRBV7-9; clone size: NA
CDR3 DNA: TGTGCCAGCAGCTCGAGAGTCTTGGACACTGAAGCTTTCTTT; CDR3 protein: CASSSRVLDTEAFF; D gene: NA; J gene: TRBJ1-1; V gene: TRBV13; clone size: NA
CDR3 DNA: TGTGCCTGGAGTATGGAGAACTATGGCTACACCTTC; CDR3 protein: CAWSMENYGYTF; D gene: NA; J gene: TRBJ1-2; V gene: TRBV30; clone size: NA
CDR3 DNA: TGTGCCAGCAGCTTGAGTAGCGGGGGGCACAATGAGCAGTTCTTC; CDR3 protein: CASSLSSGGHNEQFF; D gene: TRBD2; J gene: TRBJ2-1; V gene: TRBV5-4; clone size: NA
CDR3 DNA: TGTGCCAGCCAAACCGGGACAGGGGAGTACGAGCAGTACTTC; CDR3 protein: CASQTGTGEYEQYF; D gene: TRBD1; J gene: TRBJ2-7; V gene: TRBV19; clone size: NA
CDR3 DNA: TGCGCCAGTGCTGAAGGGAGGCCTGGAAACACCATATATTTT; CDR3 protein: CASAEGRPGNTIYF; D gene: NA; J gene: TRBJ1-3; V gene: TRBV5-1; clone size: NA
CDR3 DNA: TGTGCCAGTAGTATAGCTTGGGCTTCGAACACTGAAGCTTTCTTT; CDR3 protein: CASSIAWASNTEAFF; D gene: NA; J gene: TRBJ1-1; V gene: TRBV19; clone size: NA
CDR3 DNA: TGTGCCAGCAGTTGGACAGTGCGGAATAATTCACCCCTCCACTTT; CDR3 protein: CASSWTVRNNSPLHF; D gene: NA; J gene: TRBJ1-6; V gene: TRBV28; clone size: few
CDR3 DNA: TGTGCCAGCAGCCAAGATAGCGGGGGCGAGAGGTATTTT; CDR3 protein: CASSQDSGGERYF; D gene: TRBD2; J gene: TRBJ2-3; V gene: TRBV4-2; clone size: NA
CDR3 DNA: TGTGCCATCAGTGTACAAGACAGACCCTACGAGCAGTACTTC; CDR3 protein: CAISVQDRPYEQYF; D gene: NA; J gene: TRBJ2-7; V gene: TRBV10-3; clone size: NA
CDR3 DNA: TGTGCCAGCAGCTTCAGGCAGAACTCCTACGAGCAGTACTTC; CDR3 protein: CASSFRQNSYEQYF; D gene: NA; J gene: TRBJ2-7; V gene: TRBV5-6; clone size: NA
CDR3 DNA: TGTGCCAGCTCACCCGTGACAGGGGGCTACGAGCAGTACTTC; CDR3 protein: CASSPVTGGYEQYF; D gene: TRBD1; J gene: TRBJ2-7; V gene: TRBV18; clone size: few
CDR3 DNA: TGTGCCAGCAGTGTTGCGACCGACATCGGGGAGCTGTTTTTT; CDR3 protein: CASSVATDIGELFF; D gene: NA; J gene: TRBJ2-2; V gene: TRBV2; clone size: NA
CDR3 DNA: TGTGCCAGCAGTTTTTGGGGACAGGGCGAGACCCAGTACTTC; CDR3 protein: CASSFWGQGETQYF; D gene: TRBD1; J gene: TRBJ2-5; V gene: TRBV27; clone size: NA
CDR3 DNA: TGTGCCAGTAGTCAAGGGACAGGGGTTTTCGGCAATCAGCCCCAGCATTTT; CDR3 protein: CASSQGTGVFGNQPQHF; D gene: TRBD1; J gene: TRBJ1-5; V gene: TRBV19; clone size: once
CDR3 DNA: TGTGCCAGCAGTTTATTGGACAGGTTGAACACTGAAGCTTTCTTT; CDR3 protein: CASSLLDRLNTEAFF; D gene: TRBD1; J gene: TRBJ1-1; V gene: TRBV28; clone size: NA
CDR3 DNA: TGTGCCAGCAGCTTGGGCGGGCAGGTTCCAGATACGCAGTATTTT; CDR3 protein: CASSLGGQVPDTQYF; D gene: NA; J gene: TRBJ2-3; V gene: TRBV11-3; clone size: NA
CDR3 DNA: TGTGCCAGCAGCCGACGTGCCTTGTCAGCGGGGATAGATACGCAGTATTTT; CDR3 protein: CASSRRALSAGIDTQYF; D gene: TRBD2; J gene: TRBJ2-3; V gene: TRBV7-9; clone size: NA
CDR3 DNA: TGTGCTAGTGGTGACAGGATAAACTACGAGCAGTACTTC; CDR3 protein: CASGDRINYEQYF; D gene: NA; J gene: TRBJ2-7; V gene: TRBV12-5; clone size: few
CDR3 DNA: TGCGCCAGCAGCTTGGATATTTGGGACAGGGGAGGAAAAAACACTGAAGCTTTCTTT; CDR3 protein: CASSLDIWDRGGKNTEAFF; D gene: TRBD1; J gene: TRBJ1-1; V gene: TRBV5-1; clone size: NA